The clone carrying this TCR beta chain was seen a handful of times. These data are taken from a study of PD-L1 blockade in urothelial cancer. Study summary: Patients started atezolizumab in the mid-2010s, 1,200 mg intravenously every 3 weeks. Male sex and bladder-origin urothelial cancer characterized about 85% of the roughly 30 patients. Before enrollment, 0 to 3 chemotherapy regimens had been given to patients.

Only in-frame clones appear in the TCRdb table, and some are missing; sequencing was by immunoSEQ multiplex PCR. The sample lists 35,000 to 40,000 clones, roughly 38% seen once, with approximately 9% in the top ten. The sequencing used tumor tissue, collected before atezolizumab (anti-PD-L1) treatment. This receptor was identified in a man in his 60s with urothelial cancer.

The CDR3 DNA sequence: TGTGCTAGTGGTCTCCTCGGGGGGGCAATCCATTCACCCCTCCACTTT. This sequence encodes CASGLLGGAIHSPLHF. The chain is built from TRBV12-5 and TRBJ1-6, with D perhaps TRBD1 (6 bases). Germline V gene data show CDR1 as LGHNT and CDR2 as FRNRAP. The CDR3 loop spans 16 amino acids. With 5 bases removed from V and 8 bases from J, the gap between germline ends came to 19 bases.